This TCR beta chain originates from a study of control samples from healthy donors and cancer patients. The protocol was immunoSEQ multiplex PCR, while the TCRdb copy is restricted to in-frame clones and leaves out a portion. Altogether over 100,000 clones are present, 90% being singletons, with the ten largest covering about 2.7%. CDR1 SEHNR and CDR2 FQNEAQ come from the germline V gene (reference sequence). V shed 1 base and J 3 bases; nucleotides not matched to a gene: 3. The CDR3 loop spans 15 amino acids. The V gene is TRBV7-9, the J gene TRBJ1-3, with 7 bases fitting TRBD1. Input material: blood. The source is a man in his forties or fifties in good health. CDR3 sequence reads: CASSLGTGNGNTIYF. The CDR3 DNA reads TGTGCCAGCAGCTTAGGGACAGGAAATGGAAACACCATATATTTT.